This T cell receptor beta chain originates from a study of T cells in Graves' hyperthyroidism and ophthalmopathy. Amplification of TCR beta CDR3 regions used RNA as the template. HTBI primers were the set used in a first-round RT-PCR of the TCR CDR3. TCRdb independently ran MiXCR on the multiplex PCR reads; one entry per CDR3 protein. The sample carries 530,000 or so distinct CDR3 sequences, roughly a sixth recorded once. This clonotype has ten or more counts. Its antigen is currently unknown. Overall study results and limits: Blood also contained most expanded thyroid clonotypes above 0.001.

The germline V gene has CDR1 DFQATT and CDR2 SNEGSKA (reference sequence). CDR3 size: 15 residues. Trimming removed 5 bases from V and 0 bases from J, with 16 bases in between. Sequencing used blood. The J gene is TRBJ1-2, the V gene TRBV20-1; D is unresolved. This clonotype was sampled from a woman under 30 with Graves' ophthalmopathy. CDR3 DNA: TGCAGTGCTCAGCCTCCCCTGAGGACTAACTATGGCTACACCTTC. Protein: CSAQPPLRTNYGYTF.